The sequence of this T cell receptor beta chain was determined in a study of T cell responses to AZD1222 COVID-19 vaccine. This CDR3 is 14 amino acids long. Trimming at V came to 4 bases and at J to 2 bases, leaving 4 bases not matched to a gene. CDR1 MNHEY and CDR2 SVGEGT come from the germline V gene. The protocol was immunoSEQ multiplex PCR, while the TCRdb copy is restricted to in-frame clones and leaves out a portion. This table has about 110,000 clones, around 87% appearing once. The chain combines TRBV6-2 or TRBV6-3 with TRBJ2-7, with TRBD2 matching 8 bases. This specimen consisted of peripheral blood, obtained on day 0 of AZD1222 vaccination. The clonotype originates from an adult in good health. The CDR3 region is CASSLAGTAYEQYF. The DNA of the CDR3 is TGTGCCAGCAGTTTAGCGGGAACCGCCTACGAGCAGTACTTC.